This T cell receptor (beta chain) is drawn from a study of blood T cell repertoires in COVID-19. About the study: Acute-phase and convalescent COVID-19 samples originated in the United States, Italy and Spain.

In the authors' workflow: How many nucleated cells were present was estimated from reference gene primer amplification. Data came from immunoSEQ multiplex PCR; TCRdb stores just in-frame clones and leaves some out. The DNA was the basis for D and trimming; V, J and clone size are from that table. The sample holds about 200,000 clones; less than 85% are singletons and the top ten take over 7%. This clone occurred a few times. J gave up 4 bases and V 7 bases, and 8 bases lay outside the gene matches. Germline CDR1 is SGHRS and CDR2 is YFSETQ. This CDR3 is built from 14 residues. The sequenced sample consisted of peripheral blood. The sequence was collected from an older woman with acute or convalescent COVID-19. V and J are TRBV5-1 and TRBJ2-1, with TRBD2 matching 7 bases. As DNA, the CDR3 is TGCGCCAGCCGGGGGGAGTCGAATTACAATGAGCAGTTCTTC. Protein sequence: CASRGESNYNEQFF.